Listed below are T cell receptor beta chains from one sample, sequenced in a study of read filtering for tumor transcriptome and immune sequencing. TCRdb itself ran the reads through MiXCR, one entry per CDR3 protein. Of more than 100,000 distinct CDR3 sequences in the sample, 10% to 15% were seen once. Sequenced input: a population of CD138-negative cells sorted from bone marrow. Source of these receptors: a donor at least 40 years old with multiple myeloma. Each CDR3 is given with its conserved first and last residue. The order of the fields is V gene, J gene, D gene, clone size, CDR3 protein, CDR3 DNA. D genes are given only for firm matches. Size tells how often a clone was seen (once, few, many) or the class of an expanded clone, and some rows leave it out.

v_gene: TRBV10-3
j_gene: TRBJ2-4
d_gene: -
abundance: few
CDR3aa: CAISESAGAGNIQYF
CDR3nt: TGTGCCATCAGTGAGTCGGCTGGGGCTGGTAACATTCAGTACTTC

v_gene: TRBV6-2/TRBV6-3
j_gene: TRBJ1-5
d_gene: TRBD1
abundance: many
CDR3aa: CASSWTGASNQPQHF
CDR3nt: TGTGCCAGCAGCTGGACAGGGGCTAGCAATCAGCCCCAGCATTTT

v_gene: TRBV7-2
j_gene: TRBJ1-5
d_gene: -
abundance: many
CDR3aa: CASSPDVRGFQPQHF
CDR3nt: TGTGCCAGCAGCCCAGACGTACGGGGCTTTCAGCCCCAGCATTTT

v_gene: TRBV7-2
j_gene: TRBJ2-7
d_gene: -
abundance: -
CDR3aa: CASSPPVTYEQYF
CDR3nt: TGTGCCAGCAGCCCGCCGGTAACCTACGAGCAGTACTTC

v_gene: TRBV18
j_gene: TRBJ2-7
d_gene: TRBD2
abundance: -
CDR3aa: CASSQGLAGGSTYEQYF
CDR3nt: TGTGCCAGCTCACAGGGACTAGCGGGAGGTTCTACCTACGAGCAGTACTTC

v_gene: TRBV28
j_gene: TRBJ2-5
d_gene: TRBD2
abundance: many
CDR3aa: CASSTSGTSGSEGTQYF
CDR3nt: TGTGCCAGCAGTACCTCCGGGACTAGCGGGAGTGAGGGGACCCAGTACTTC

v_gene: TRBV29-1
j_gene: TRBJ2-7
d_gene: TRBD2
abundance: -
CDR3aa: CSVDAPSGGNYEQYF
CDR3nt: TGCAGCGTGGACGCACCTAGCGGGGGTAACTACGAGCAGTACTTC

v_gene: TRBV29-1
j_gene: TRBJ1-1
d_gene: -
abundance: many
CDR3aa: CSVVSWQGNTEAFF
CDR3nt: TGCAGCGTTGTTAGTTGGCAGGGGAACACTGAAGCTTTCTTT

v_gene: TRBV3-1
j_gene: TRBJ1-1
d_gene: -
abundance: many
CDR3aa: CASSSLLRSKEAFF
CDR3nt: TGTGCCAGCAGCTCGTTACTGCGTAGCAAGGAAGCTTTCTTT

v_gene: TRBV28
j_gene: TRBJ1-4
d_gene: -
abundance: many
CDR3aa: CASSFHSSEEKLFF
CDR3nt: TGTGCCAGCAGTTTCCACTCGAGCGAGGAAAAACTGTTTTTT